A single sample is the source of the 9 T cell receptor beta chains below, sequenced in a study of blood T cell repertoires in COVID-19. Generated by immunoSEQ multiplex PCR, the TCRdb table keeps only in-frame clones and is missing some. The table shows roughly 440,000 clones, with 70% to 90% occurring only once. The specimen was peripheral blood. The receptors were sampled from a woman between 45 and 65 years old with COVID-19, enrolled during active disease.

This clone was seen a few times. The chain employs TRBV18 and TRBJ2-7; tentatively, D is TRBD1 (5 bases). V was trimmed by 4 bases and J by 3 bases, leaving 10 bases between them. Germline V gene data show CDR1 as KGHSH and CDR2 as LQKENI. The CDR3 consists of 13 residues. The CDR3 region has the DNA TGTGCCAGCTCACTTGGACACAACTACGAGCAGTACTTC. Amino acids: CASSLGHNYEQYF.

This CDR3 reads CASSLLQGVNTEAFF. For the CDR3, the DNA is TGTGCCAGCAGCTTACTACAGGGGGTGAACACTGAAGCTTTCTTT. The chain links TRBV11-2 to TRBJ1-1; 8 bases line up with TRBD1. The junction had 2 bases not matched to a gene; V was cut back by 2 bases and J by 0 bases. The CDR3 consists of 15 residues. The V gene's germline CDR1 is SGHAT and CDR2 FQNNGV.

The chain recombines TRBV11-2 with TRBJ2-3; D gene unclear. Trimming left V 2 bases short and J 0 bases short, with 6 bases between. The CDR3 is made up of 14 amino acids. Germline loops: CDR1 SGHAT, CDR2 FQNNGV. The CDR3 here is CASSLSGSTDTQYF. The CDR3 coding sequence is TGTGCCAGCAGCTTAAGTGGCAGCACAGATACGCAGTATTTT.

The rearrangement uses TRBV6-5 and TRBJ1-2; no reliable D call. The V end lost 6 bases, the J end lost 4 bases, and 15 bases lay between the germline ends. This CDR3 has 14 residues. Germline CDR1 MNHEY, CDR2 SVGAGI. The CDR3 DNA reads as TGTGCCAGCAGGTACCCGGGGAACTTCTATGGCTACACCTTC. Encoded protein: CASRYPGNFYGYTF.

The genes are TRBV3-1 (or the pseudogene TRBV3-2) and TRBJ2-7; 8 bases are shared with TRBD1. CDR3 length: 14 residues. Per germline, CDR1 LGHDT and CDR2 YNNKEL (reference sequence). V trimming: 5 bases; J trimming: 6 bases; junction bases outside the gene matches: 9. CDR3 sequence: CASSTGQGLGEQYF. The CDR3 DNA reads as TGTGCCAGCAGCACCGGACAGGGTTTGGGCGAGCAGTACTTC.

This chain uses TRBV18 with TRBJ2-7; D might be TRBD2 (6 bases). The V gene's germline CDR1 is KGHSH and CDR2 LQKENI. With 3 bases removed from V and 4 bases from J, the gap between germline ends came to 16 bases. CDR3 length equals 15 residues. The CDR3, as DNA: TGTGCCAGCTCACCTGAGGTGACTAGTATTTACGAGCAGTACTTC. Protein product: CASSPEVTSIYEQYF.

The chain carries TRBV3-1 (or the pseudogene TRBV3-2) and TRBJ1-1; D is ambiguous. The germline V gene encodes CDR1 LGHDT and CDR2 YNNKEL (reference sequence). The CDR3 runs to 13 residues. V gave up 5 bases and J gave up 3 bases, with 10 bases separating them. The CDR3 region is CASSSTEDTEAFF. CDR3 DNA sequence: TGTGCCAGCAGCTCAACGGAGGACACTGAAGCTTTCTTT.

V and J are TRBV30 and TRBJ1-4; no reliable D call. CDR1 and CDR2 (germline): GTSNPN, SVGIG (reference sequence). Trimming left V 5 bases short and J 4 bases short, with 11 bases between. CDR3 size: 13 residues. The CDR3 sequence: CAWAGVLNEKLFF. DNA for the CDR3: TGTGCCTGGGCCGGGGTACTTAATGAAAAACTGTTTTTT. Combining the CDR3 with reference TRBV30 and TRBJ1-4 gives the whole variable domain SQTIHQWPATLVQPVGSPLSLECTVEGTSNPNLYWYRQAAGRGLQLLFYSVGIGQISSEVPQNLSASRPQDRQFILSSKKLLLSDSGFYLCAWAGVLNEKLFFGSGTQLSVL.

The J gene is TRBJ1-1, the V gene TRBV5-1; 7 nucleotides line up with TRBD1. Germline CDR1 is SGHRS and CDR2 is YFSETQ. The V gene end was trimmed by 0 bases and the J gene end by 3 bases; junction bases not matched to a gene: 8. The CDR3 totals 16 residues. DNA of the CDR3: TGCGCCAGCAGCTTGGTGCCCTTCAGGGGGGACACTGAAGCTTTCTTT. Translation gives CASSLVPFRGDTEAFF.